This TCR beta chain was recovered during a study of OX40 agonist ivuxolimab in advanced cancers. Study details: Dose-escalation cases comprised hepatocellular carcinoma, melanoma, renal cell or head and neck cancer. Allowance was made for prior anti-PD-1, anti-PD-L1 or anti-CTLA-4 therapy, and roughly 40% had some. Whole-study findings and limits: Nonresponders, in some cases, also had low normalized T-cell clonal expansion. By week 6 at 0.1 to 3.0 mg/kg, blood CD4+ and CD8+ T cells had expanded clonally.

The CDR3 sequence is 15 residues long. Germline CDR1 reads SGHRS; CDR2 reads YFSETQ. The J segment lost 7 bases and the V segment lost 0 bases, leaving 5 bases of the junction unmatched. Details on this clone: The antigen is undetermined.

TCRdb's copy holds only in-frame clones and misses some; the assay was immunoSEQ multiplex PCR. This sample yields fewer than 110,000 clones, of which approximately 89% are seen a single time; 1% to 1.5% belongs to the top ten. The genes are TRBV5-1 and TRBJ2-2; TRBD1 matches at 8 bases. Specimen: CD4+ or CD8+ T cells sorted from blood, collected in a trial of the OX40 agonist ivuxolimab. This TCR was recovered from an adult with an advanced solid tumor such as melanoma, head and neck, liver or kidney cancer. The CDR3 region has the DNA TGCGCCAGCAGCTTGGGACAGGGGTTTATCGGGGAGCTGTTTTTT. Protein product: CASSLGQGFIGELFF.